These T cell receptor beta chains were read from a single sample in a study of T cells in Graves' hyperthyroidism and ophthalmopathy. TCRdb re-analysed the multiplex PCR reads in MiXCR, keeping a single row per CDR3 protein. The repertoire holds about 420,000 distinct CDR3 sequences, with about a sixth as singletons. The sequenced material came from blood. The receptors stem from a woman under 30 with Graves' hyperthyroidism. Both conserved end residues are part of each CDR3. Clone size, where shown, is once, few, many, or a class for clones that have expanded.

many	TRBV29-1	TRBJ2-1	CSVAGLATGGSYNEQFF
few	TRBV24-1	TRBJ1-5	CATSDSSGTGGNQPQHF
many	TRBV3-1	TRBJ2-3	CASTRGTTPVDTQYF
.	TRBV5-1	TRBJ2-2	CASSFDSPGTGELFF
many	TRBV5-1	TRBJ1-4	CASSLGSAGVFNEKLFF
.	TRBV19	TRBJ1-2	CASTYLGQGAGGYTF
many	TRBV20-1	TRBJ2-5	CSARDLGPAQETQYF
.	TRBV24-1	TRBJ2-1	CATSDSSTESYNEQFF
many	TRBV6-1	TRBJ1-2	CASRLLSGGSYGYTF
.	TRBV2	TRBJ2-3	CASIGTSGRVATQYF
few	TRBV20-1	TRBJ2-3	CSASGTGGLADTQYF
many	TRBV29-1	TRBJ2-7	CSVSGTPGSYEQYF
.	TRBV20-1	TRBJ2-1	CSAGGEVNEQFF
many	TRBV29-1	TRBJ2-3	CSVVLADAGAMGDTQYF
.	TRBV20-1	TRBJ2-1	CSARLAGDYNEQFF
many	TRBV2	TRBJ2-7	CASRRGSLEQYF
.	TRBV4-1	TRBJ1-2	CASSQEGPGANYGYTF
many	TRBV20-1	TRBJ2-3	CSARRGGGASTDTQYF
.	TRBV29-1	TRBJ1-1	CSVGGMNTEAFF
many	TRBV2	TRBJ1-2	CASSDRAFNYGYTF
many	TRBV18	TRBJ1-5	CASSPQFKKTQPQHF
many	TRBV12-3/TRBV12-4	TRBJ2-7	CASIQSSPGHSYEQYF
many	TRBV6-1	TRBJ2-5	CASSITGVETQYF
many	TRBV18	TRBJ2-7	CASSPEAGTSSYEQYF
many	TRBV6-5	TRBJ1-2	CASSYTGGSYGYTF
.	TRBV4-1	TRBJ1-3	CASSSRGDTIYF
many	TRBV30	TRBJ1-2	CAWSLGSGYTF
.	TRBV7-9	TRBJ1-2	CASSFSVEDGYTF
few	TRBV5-5	TRBJ1-3	CASSLLYSSGNTIYF
many	TRBV27	TRBJ2-2	CASSLNAPGELFF
many	TRBV28	TRBJ2-7	CASSRGLASTYEQYF
few	TRBV15	TRBJ2-2	CATSSAGFTGELFF
few	TRBV10-3	TRBJ2-2	CAITKGLAGRGELFF
many	TRBV6-2/TRBV6-3	TRBJ1-1	CASRYPGQKNTEAFF
many	TRBV12-3/TRBV12-4	TRBJ1-2	CASSLRTGVEGYTF
many	TRBV9	TRBJ2-7	CASSVAPGQGISEQYF
.	TRBV20-1	TRBJ1-1	CSAREDLNTEAFF
many	TRBV3-1	TRBJ1-2	CASSQDLTRPGYTF
many	TRBV7-2	TRBJ2-7	CASRRTGLAGTYEQYF
.	TRBV20-1	TRBJ2-3	CSANRITDTQYF
few	TRBV10-3	TRBJ2-2	CAIRSGGGVEELFF
many	TRBV20-1	TRBJ1-2	CSARVQGAGYTF
.	TRBV6-1	TRBJ2-1	CASSSTKSGSSYNEQFF
few	TRBV12-3/TRBV12-4	TRBJ1-6	CASRGQNALDPPLHF
few	TRBV5-1	TRBJ2-1	CASSMGQGNEQFF
many	TRBV7-8	TRBJ2-1	CASSKMGLAGNEQFF
many	TRBV29-1	TRBJ2-1	CSVVEGAYNEQFF
many	TRBV2	TRBJ2-7	CASSEGWGSGGEQYF